This TCR beta chain comes out of a study of blood T cell repertoires in COVID-19. Whole-study context: PBMCs, B-cell-depleted T cells, or T cells were the source of the cDNA or gDNA that made up the material.

The study drew participants aged roughly 18 to 95 years from 20 to 30 US areas. Donors of Cohort 3 who recovered were those that had two negative PCRs, clearance, or symptom resolution. The germline V gene has CDR1 LNHDA and CDR2 SQIVND (reference sequence). The J segment lost 4 bases and the V segment lost 4 bases, leaving 3 bases of the junction unmatched. The CDR3 contains 14 residues. As originally analysed: Estimated nucleated cell counts came from reference gene primer amplification. Using immunoSEQ multiplex PCR, the repertoire was profiled, and TCRdb retains in-frame clones only, with some absent. The DNA was the basis for D and trimming; V, J and clone size are from that table. The sample lists 150,000 or so clones, roughly 80% seen once, with roughly 3.4% in the top ten.

The genes are TRBV19 and TRBJ2-5; TRBD1 matches 10 bases. This receptor was taken from a woman in her sixties or seventies who had recovered from COVID-19. The sample taken for sequencing was PBMCs or T cells enriched from blood (not recorded which). CDR3: CASSKGQGVETQYF. In nucleotides, the CDR3 is TGTGCCAGTAGTAAAGGACAGGGGGTAGAGACCCAGTACTTC.